This TCR beta chain was sequenced during a study of beta chain features in type 1 diabetes. In the study overall: Comparable age, gender and cell yields were observed in patients relative to healthy donors. Findings and caveats of the study: There was a possibility that cDNA sequencing over-represented cells with high TCR expression. The naive, central memory and Treg TCRB repertoires looked more alike in patients than they did in healthy donors. PCR could preferentially amplify shorter templates, alike in patients and controls.

The V gene end was trimmed by 0 bases and the J gene end by 7 bases; junction bases not matched to a gene: 6. The length of the CDR3 is 15 residues. The germline V gene has CDR1 SGHVS and CDR2 FQNEAQ. Expressed TCRB transcripts were sequenced, since all the RNA that had been isolated was reverse transcribed. This table comes from immunoSEQ multiplex PCR, and its TCRdb copy is limited to in-frame clones, with some not included. The sample lists 200,000 to 250,000 clones, around 9.9% occurring once. Comments on this clone: Its specificity is unknown.

J is TRBJ1-2 and V is TRBV7-8, with TRBD1 matching 9 bases. Sequencing was done on a sample of central memory CD4+ T cells from blood. This receptor was obtained from a young man in good health. For the CDR3, the DNA is TGTGCCAGCAGCTTAGCTGGGACAGGGCCAAGTGGCTACACCTTC. It codes for CASSLAGTGPSGYTF.